The rows below give T cell receptor beta chains drawn from one sample of a study of metastatic and nonmetastatic thyroid tumors. TCRdb re-called the PCR reads via MiXCR. The sample holds 33,000 or so clones, 7% to 9% seen once. Specimen: blood. The receptors here all came from a female donor with papillary thyroid cancer or a benign thyroid nodule (not recorded which). Some clones in this sample may be carry-over from other donors' samples. Each CDR3 is given with its conserved first and last residue. Each record gives: D gene, J gene, clone size, V gene, CDR3 protein, CDR3 DNA. D genes are given only for firm matches. Only part of the rows carry a size: once, few, many, or a class if the clone is expanded.

NA,TRBJ2-1,many,TRBV27,CASKDWAGNEQFF,TGTGCCAGCAAGGACTGGGCAGGGAATGAGCAGTTCTTC
NA,TRBJ1-5,many,TRBV28,CASSITRVGQPQHF,TGTGCCAGCAGCATTACAAGGGTGGGGCAGCCCCAGCATTTT
TRBD1,TRBJ1-5,many,TRBV19,CASRRDRKPNLLSNQPQHF,TGTGCCAGTAGAAGGGACAGGAAGCCGAATCTGCTCAGCAATCAGCCCCAGCATTTT
NA,TRBJ1-3,many,TRBV10-2,CASRGNRSFHLFSGNTIYF,TGCGCCAGCAGAGGAAACAGGAGCTTCCACCTTTTCTCTGGAAACACCATATATTTT
TRBD1,TRBJ1-4,few,TRBV7-9,CASSRDRGAEKLFF,TGTGCCAGCAGCCGAGACAGGGGGGCAGAAAAACTGTTTTTT
NA,TRBJ2-7,NA,TRBV15,CATSTGLSGSSYEQYF,TGTGCCACCAGCACAGGTCTTTCCGGGAGCTCCTACGAGCAGTACTTC
NA,TRBJ1-6,many,TRBV5-8,CASSTNSPLHF,TGTGCCAGCAGTACCAATTCACCCCTCCACTTT
NA,TRBJ2-7,few,TRBV28,CASSKGGGSAEQYF,TGTGCCAGCAGCAAGGGGGGGGGCTCGGCCGAGCAGTACTTC
NA,TRBJ2-2,NA,TRBV6-1,CASSDDIGRGLDGELFF,TGTGCCAGCAGTGATGACATAGGACGCGGACTTGACGGGGAGCTGTTTTTT
TRBD2,TRBJ2-7,few,TRBV27,CASSPIGGFYEQYF,TGTGCCAGCAGTCCCATCGGGGGGTTCTACGAGCAGTACTTC
NA,TRBJ1-3,many,TRBV12-3/TRBV12-4,CASSFGGVSGNTIYF,TGTGCCAGCAGTTTTGGAGGGGTCTCTGGAAACACCATATATTTT
TRBD1,TRBJ1-3,many,TRBV6-1,CASSFRQGRSGNTIYF,TGTGCCAGCAGTTTCAGACAGGGGAGGTCTGGAAACACCATATATTTT
TRBD1,TRBJ2-5,many,TRBV18,CASSQPGGKKETQYF,TGTGCCAGCTCACAGCCAGGGGGAAAGAAAGAGACCCAGTACTTC
TRBD1,TRBJ2-2,many,TRBV6-1,CASRPTTGANTGELFF,TGTGCCAGCAGGCCGACGACAGGGGCGAACACCGGGGAGCTGTTTTTT
TRBD2,TRBJ2-1,many,TRBV15,CATSSGTSGVGEQFF,TGTGCCACCAGCAGCGGGACTAGCGGAGTCGGGGAGCAGTTCTTC
NA,TRBJ2-1,many,TRBV3-1,CASSQVSTMTSFF,TGTGCCAGCAGCCAAGTTTCTACTATGACTTCGTTCTTC
NA,TRBJ2-5,many,TRBV28,CASSLLRETQYF,TGTGCCAGCAGTTTATTAAGAGAGACCCAGTACTTC
NA,TRBJ2-5,many,TRBV18,CASSPLPTGKGETQYF,TGTGCCAGCTCACCACTCCCTACAGGGAAGGGAGAGACCCAGTACTTC
TRBD1,TRBJ2-7,many,TRBV7-9,CASSFYRDSSYEQYF,TGTGCCAGCAGCTTCTACCGGGACAGCTCCTACGAGCAGTACTTC
NA,TRBJ2-6,many,TRBV20-1,CSASIQVNSGANVLTF,TGCAGTGCTAGTATACAGGTTAACTCTGGGGCCAACGTCCTGACTTTC
TRBD2,TRBJ2-5,NA,TRBV18,CASSPPGLAGAETQYF,TGTGCCAGCTCACCCCCGGGACTAGCGGGAGCCGAGACCCAGTACTTC
NA,TRBJ2-3,many,TRBV18,CASSPRSGGTDTQYF,TGTGCCAGCTCACCACGCTCGGGAGGCACAGATACGCAGTATTTT
NA,TRBJ2-7,many,TRBV11-1,CASSLGQDYSYEQYF,TGTGCCAGCAGCTTGGGACAAGACTACTCCTACGAGCAGTACTTC
TRBD1,TRBJ2-7,many,TRBV14,CASSQVRGSSYEQYF,TGTGCCAGCAGCCAAGTCAGGGGGAGCTCCTACGAGCAGTACTTC
NA,TRBJ2-1,many,TRBV6-5,CASSYSGPGNSYNEQFF,TGTGCCAGCAGTTACTCAGGTCCCGGAAACTCCTACAATGAGCAGTTCTTC
TRBD1,TRBJ2-4,many,TRBV7-9,CASSTRTGPKNIQYF,TGTGCCAGCAGCACTCGGACAGGCCCCAAAAACATTCAGTACTTC
TRBD2,TRBJ2-1,many,TRBV5-1,CASSTTGGRTAYNEQFF,TGCGCCAGCAGTACGACGGGCGGGAGGACTGCCTACAATGAGCAGTTCTTC
NA,TRBJ1-1,many,TRBV20-1,CSAPKQGRSEAFF,TGCAGTGCTCCGAAACAGGGTAGGTCTGAAGCTTTCTTT
NA,TRBJ1-4,many,TRBV2,CASKRDHNEKLFF,TGTGCCAGCAAACGGGACCATAATGAAAAACTGTTTTTT
TRBD1,TRBJ1-4,many,TRBV12-5,CASGPGQGNEKLFF,TGTGCTAGTGGGCCGGGACAGGGGAATGAAAAACTGTTTTTT
TRBD1,TRBJ1-2,many,TRBV14,CASSQDGDRGRSGYTF,TGTGCCAGCAGCCAAGATGGGGACAGGGGGCGAAGTGGCTACACCTTC
NA,TRBJ2-1,many,TRBV4-3,CASSQLMGRSRAQFF,TGCGCCAGCAGCCAATTAATGGGGCGGTCCCGGGCGCAGTTCTTC
TRBD1,TRBJ2-1,many,TRBV7-8,CASSLGDRGRHEQFF,TGTGCCAGCAGCTTAGGGGACAGGGGGCGCCATGAGCAGTTCTTC
NA,TRBJ2-5,many,TRBV7-9,CASSLAGGETQYF,TGTGCCAGCAGCTTAGCGGGAGGCGAGACCCAGTACTTC
TRBD1,TRBJ1-5,many,TRBV6-6,CASSYASGQGNQPQHF,TGTGCCAGCAGTTACGCCTCGGGACAGGGGAATCAGCCCCAGCATTTT
NA,TRBJ1-4,many,TRBV28,CASTLFTKGREKLFF,TGTGCCAGCACCCTATTCACAAAAGGGCGTGAAAAACTGTTTTTT
TRBD2,TRBJ2-1,many,TRBV2,CASTLAGGSNEQFF,TGTGCCAGCACGCTAGCGGGAGGGAGCAATGAGCAGTTCTTC
TRBD2,TRBJ2-1,many,TRBV19,CASSGRDNEQFF,TGTGCCAGTAGCGGGAGGGACAATGAGCAGTTCTTC
TRBD1,TRBJ1-1,many,TRBV9,CASSVGQGTEAFF,TGTGCCAGCAGCGTAGGACAGGGCACTGAAGCTTTCTTT
NA,TRBJ2-7,medium-sized,TRBV2,CASSVGVEQYF,TGTGCCAGCAGTGTTGGGGTCGAGCAGTACTTC
TRBD1,TRBJ2-7,many,TRBV5-5,CASSAAGDSTFYEQYF,TGTGCCAGCAGCGCGGCTGGGGACAGCACCTTCTACGAGCAGTACTTC
TRBD2,TRBJ2-1,many,TRBV6-1,CASTLGGAGGLGQFF,TGTGCCAGCACCTTGGGAGGAGCGGGGGGACTGGGGCAGTTCTTC
TRBD2,TRBJ2-1,many,TRBV20-1,CSAILSGRRYNEQFF,TGCAGTGCCATCCTTAGCGGGAGGCGTTACAATGAGCAGTTCTTC
TRBD2,TRBJ2-1,NA,TRBV29-1,CSAPTSGRALDSNNEQFF,TGCAGCGCCCCTACTAGCGGGAGGGCCTTAGACTCCAACAATGAGCAGTTCTTC
TRBD2,TRBJ2-3,many,TRBV29-1,CSVRLFAGAQDTQYF,TGCAGCGTCCGCCTATTCGCGGGAGCTCAAGATACGCAGTATTTT